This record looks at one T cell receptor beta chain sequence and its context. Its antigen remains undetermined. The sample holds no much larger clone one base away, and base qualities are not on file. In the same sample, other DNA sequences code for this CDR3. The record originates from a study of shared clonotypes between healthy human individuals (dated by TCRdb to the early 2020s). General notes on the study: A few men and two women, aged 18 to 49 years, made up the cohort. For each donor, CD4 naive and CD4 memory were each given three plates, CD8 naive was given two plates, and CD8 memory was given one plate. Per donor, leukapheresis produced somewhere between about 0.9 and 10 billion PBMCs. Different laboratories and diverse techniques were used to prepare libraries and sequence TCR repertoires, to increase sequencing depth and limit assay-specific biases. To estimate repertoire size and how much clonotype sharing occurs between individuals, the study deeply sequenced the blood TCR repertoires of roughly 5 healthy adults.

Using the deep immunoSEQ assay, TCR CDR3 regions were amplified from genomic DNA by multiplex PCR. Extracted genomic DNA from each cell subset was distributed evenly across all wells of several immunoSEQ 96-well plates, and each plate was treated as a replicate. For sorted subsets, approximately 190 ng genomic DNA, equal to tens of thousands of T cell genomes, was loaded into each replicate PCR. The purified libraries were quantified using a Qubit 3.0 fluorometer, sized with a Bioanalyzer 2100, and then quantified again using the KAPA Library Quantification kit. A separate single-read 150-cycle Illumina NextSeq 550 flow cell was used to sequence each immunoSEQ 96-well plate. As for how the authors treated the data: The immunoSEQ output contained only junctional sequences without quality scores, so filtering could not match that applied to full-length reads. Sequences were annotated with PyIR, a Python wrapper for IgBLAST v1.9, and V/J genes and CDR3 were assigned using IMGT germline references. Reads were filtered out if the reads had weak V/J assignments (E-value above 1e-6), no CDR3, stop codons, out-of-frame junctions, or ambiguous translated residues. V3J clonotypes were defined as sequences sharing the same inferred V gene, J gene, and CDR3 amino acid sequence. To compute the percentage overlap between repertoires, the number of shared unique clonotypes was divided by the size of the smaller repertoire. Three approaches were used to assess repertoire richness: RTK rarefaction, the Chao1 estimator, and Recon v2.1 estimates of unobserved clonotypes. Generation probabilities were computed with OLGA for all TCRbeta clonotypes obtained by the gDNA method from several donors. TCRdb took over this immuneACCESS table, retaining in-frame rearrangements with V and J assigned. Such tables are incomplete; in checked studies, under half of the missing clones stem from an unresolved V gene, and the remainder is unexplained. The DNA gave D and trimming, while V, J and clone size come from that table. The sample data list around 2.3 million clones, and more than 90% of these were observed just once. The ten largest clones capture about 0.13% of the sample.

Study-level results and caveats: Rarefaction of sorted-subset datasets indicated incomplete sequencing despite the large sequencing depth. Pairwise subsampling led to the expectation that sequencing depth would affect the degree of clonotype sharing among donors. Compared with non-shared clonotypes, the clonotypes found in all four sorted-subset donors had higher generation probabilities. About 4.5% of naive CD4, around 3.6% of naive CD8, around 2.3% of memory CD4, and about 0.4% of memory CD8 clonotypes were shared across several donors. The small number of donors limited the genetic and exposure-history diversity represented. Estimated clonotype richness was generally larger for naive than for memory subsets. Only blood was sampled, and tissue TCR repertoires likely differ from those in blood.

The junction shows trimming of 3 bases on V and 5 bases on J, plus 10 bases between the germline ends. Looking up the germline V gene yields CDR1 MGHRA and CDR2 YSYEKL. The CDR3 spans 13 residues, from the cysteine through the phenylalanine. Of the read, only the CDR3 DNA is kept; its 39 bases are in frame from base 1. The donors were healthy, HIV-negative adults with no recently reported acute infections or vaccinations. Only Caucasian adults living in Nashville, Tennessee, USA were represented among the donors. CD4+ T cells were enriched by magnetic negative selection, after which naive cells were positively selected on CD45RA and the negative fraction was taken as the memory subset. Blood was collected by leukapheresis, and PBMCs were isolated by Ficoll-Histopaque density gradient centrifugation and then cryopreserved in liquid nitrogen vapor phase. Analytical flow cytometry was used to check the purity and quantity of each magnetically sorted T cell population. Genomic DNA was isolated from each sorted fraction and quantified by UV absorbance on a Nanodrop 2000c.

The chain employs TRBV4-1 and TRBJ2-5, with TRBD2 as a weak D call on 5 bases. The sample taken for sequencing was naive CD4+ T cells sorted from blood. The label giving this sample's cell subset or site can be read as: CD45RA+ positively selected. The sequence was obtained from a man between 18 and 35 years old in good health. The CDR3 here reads CASSQAGRETQYF. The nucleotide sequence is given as TGCGCCAGCAGCCAGGCGGGTAGGGAGACCCAGTACTTC.